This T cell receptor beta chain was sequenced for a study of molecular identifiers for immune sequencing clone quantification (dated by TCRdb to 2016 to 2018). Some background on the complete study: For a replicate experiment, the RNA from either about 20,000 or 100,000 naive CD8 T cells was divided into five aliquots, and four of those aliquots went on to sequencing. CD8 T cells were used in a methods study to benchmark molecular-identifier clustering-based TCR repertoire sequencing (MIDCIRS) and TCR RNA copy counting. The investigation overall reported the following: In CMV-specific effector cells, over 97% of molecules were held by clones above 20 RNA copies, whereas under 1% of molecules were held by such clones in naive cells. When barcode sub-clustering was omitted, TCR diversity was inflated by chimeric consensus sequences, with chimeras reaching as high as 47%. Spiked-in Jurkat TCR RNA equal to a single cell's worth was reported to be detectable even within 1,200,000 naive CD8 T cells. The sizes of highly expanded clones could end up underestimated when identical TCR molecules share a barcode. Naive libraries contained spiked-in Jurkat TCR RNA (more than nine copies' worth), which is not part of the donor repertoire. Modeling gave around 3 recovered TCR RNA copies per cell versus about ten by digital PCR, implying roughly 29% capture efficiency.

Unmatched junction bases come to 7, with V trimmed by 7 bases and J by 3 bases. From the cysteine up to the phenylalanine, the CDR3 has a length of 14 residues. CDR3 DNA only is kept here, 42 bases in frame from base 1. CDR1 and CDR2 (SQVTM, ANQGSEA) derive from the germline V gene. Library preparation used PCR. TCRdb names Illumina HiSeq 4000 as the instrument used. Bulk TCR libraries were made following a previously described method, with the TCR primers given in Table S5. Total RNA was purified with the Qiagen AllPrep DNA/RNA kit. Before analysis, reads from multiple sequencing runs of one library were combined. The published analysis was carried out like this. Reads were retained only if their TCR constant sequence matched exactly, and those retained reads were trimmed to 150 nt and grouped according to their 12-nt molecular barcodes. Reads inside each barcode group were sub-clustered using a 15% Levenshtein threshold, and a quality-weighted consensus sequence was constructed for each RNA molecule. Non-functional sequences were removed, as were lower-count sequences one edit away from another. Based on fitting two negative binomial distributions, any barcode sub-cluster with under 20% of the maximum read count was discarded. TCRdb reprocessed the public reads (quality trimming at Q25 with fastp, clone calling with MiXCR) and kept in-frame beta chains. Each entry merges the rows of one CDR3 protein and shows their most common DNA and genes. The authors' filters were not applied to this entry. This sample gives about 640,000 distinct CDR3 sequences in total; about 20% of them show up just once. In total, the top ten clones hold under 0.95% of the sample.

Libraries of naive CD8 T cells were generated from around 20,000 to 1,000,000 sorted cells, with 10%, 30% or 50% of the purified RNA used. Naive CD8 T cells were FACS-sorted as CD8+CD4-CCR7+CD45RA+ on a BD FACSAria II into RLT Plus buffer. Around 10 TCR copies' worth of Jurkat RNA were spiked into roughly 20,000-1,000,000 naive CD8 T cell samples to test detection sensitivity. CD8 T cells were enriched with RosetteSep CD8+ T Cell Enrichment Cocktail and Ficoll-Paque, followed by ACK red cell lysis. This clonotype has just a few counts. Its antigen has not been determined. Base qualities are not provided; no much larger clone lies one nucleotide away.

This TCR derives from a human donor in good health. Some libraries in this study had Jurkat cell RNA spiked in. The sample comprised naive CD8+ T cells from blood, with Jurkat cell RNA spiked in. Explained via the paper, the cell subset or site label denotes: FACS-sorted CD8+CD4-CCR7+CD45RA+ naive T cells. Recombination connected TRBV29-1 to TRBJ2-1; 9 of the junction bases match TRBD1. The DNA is TGCAGCGCTCAGCCGGGACAGGGCTACAATGAGCAGTTCTTC. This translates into CSAQPGQGYNEQFF.